This TCR beta chain stems from a study of T-cell reconstitution after alpha-beta-depleted transplantation in children. Molecular barcoding with unique molecular identifiers was used for the TCRbeta library. TCRdb processed the PCR reads anew with MiXCR; each CDR3 protein has one entry. The table includes 190,000 or so distinct CDR3 sequences, around 7% detected once. This clonotype has only a few counts. The starting material was PBMCs from the stem cell graft donor, obtained from the stem cell graft. This sequence was found in a human donor who donated a stem cell graft to a child with Wiskott-Aldrich syndrome.

The DNA for the CDR3 is TGTGCCAGCAGTGAATTACGGACAGGGGCCTCCGGGGGAGGCTACACCTTC. This translates into CASSELRTGASGGGYTF. The chain recombines TRBV2 with TRBJ1-2, with 9 positions matching TRBD1. Trimming took 2 bases from V and 8 from J; bases not matched to a gene: 15. This CDR3 has 17 amino acids. The germline V gene has CDR1 SNHLY and CDR2 FYNNEI.